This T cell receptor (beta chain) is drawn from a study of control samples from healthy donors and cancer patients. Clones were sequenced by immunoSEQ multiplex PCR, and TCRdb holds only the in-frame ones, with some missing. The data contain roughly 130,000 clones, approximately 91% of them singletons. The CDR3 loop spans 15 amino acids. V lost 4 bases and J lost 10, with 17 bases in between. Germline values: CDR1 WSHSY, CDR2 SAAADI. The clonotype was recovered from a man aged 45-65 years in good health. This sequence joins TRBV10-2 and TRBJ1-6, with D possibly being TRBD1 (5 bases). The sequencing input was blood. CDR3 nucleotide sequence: TGCGCCAGCAGTGTTACGAAAAGGGAGGGGTCACCCCTCCACTTT. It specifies CASSVTKREGSPLHF.